Listed below are T cell receptor beta chains from one sample, sequenced in a study of lung T cells in sarcoidosis with Löfgren's syndrome. TCRdb called the reads again in MiXCR, with one record for every CDR3 protein. The sample yields tens of thousands of distinct CDR3 sequences, 21% seen once. Sequencing was performed on CD4+ T cells from PBMCs. Receptors originate from a human donor with sarcoidosis (Löfgren's syndrome or another form), or a control subject (not recorded which). Each CDR3 is given with its conserved first and last residue. Fields, in order: CDR3 DNA, CDR3 protein, clone size, D gene, J gene, V gene. A D gene is named only where the DNA matches it firmly. Clone size, where shown, is once, few, many, or a class for clones that have expanded.

CDR3 DNA: TGTGCCAGTAGTCCCCCGTGGACAGGGGGTACTGAGCAGTTCTTC
CDR3 protein: CASSPPWTGGTEQFF
clone size: -
D gene: TRBD1
J gene: TRBJ2-1
V gene: TRBV19

CDR3 DNA: TGTGCCAGCAGTCCCCCCACGGGACGCTCAGGCTATGGCTACACCTTC
CDR3 protein: CASSPPTGRSGYGYTF
clone size: many
D gene: -
J gene: TRBJ1-2
V gene: TRBV28

CDR3 DNA: TGTGCCAGCAGCCAAGGTAGGGGGAATTCACCCCTCCACTTT
CDR3 protein: CASSQGRGNSPLHF
clone size: -
D gene: -
J gene: TRBJ1-6
V gene: TRBV3-1

CDR3 DNA: TGTGCCAGCAGAACAGGGGTCCTCTCCTACAATGAGCAGTTCTTC
CDR3 protein: CASRTGVLSYNEQFF
clone size: many
D gene: TRBD1
J gene: TRBJ2-1
V gene: TRBV27

CDR3 DNA: TGTGCCAGCAGTACACCCAGGGTGGCGGATGAAAAACTGTTTTTT
CDR3 protein: CASSTPRVADEKLFF
clone size: few
D gene: -
J gene: TRBJ1-4
V gene: TRBV2

CDR3 DNA: TGTGCCCGCAGACGACGCCCCCGGAGGTTCTTC
CDR3 protein: CARRRRPRRFF
clone size: few
D gene: -
J gene: TRBJ2-1
V gene: TRBV11-3

CDR3 DNA: TGTGCCACCAGCAGACCGGGATCCACAGATACGCAGTATTTT
CDR3 protein: CATSRPGSTDTQYF
clone size: many
D gene: -
J gene: TRBJ2-3
V gene: TRBV15

CDR3 DNA: TGTGCCAGCAGTCTGGGGGGAGGGCCGGAGACCCAGTACTTC
CDR3 protein: CASSLGGGPETQYF
clone size: -
D gene: TRBD2
J gene: TRBJ2-5
V gene: TRBV5-5

CDR3 DNA: TGTGCCAGCAGCCGACAGGGCCAGGTCACTGAAGCTTTCTTT
CDR3 protein: CASSRQGQVTEAFF
clone size: many
D gene: TRBD1
J gene: TRBJ1-1
V gene: TRBV6-1

CDR3 DNA: TGCAGTGCTAGAGATCCCTGGGAAGTTACAAAAGAGACCCAGTACTTC
CDR3 protein: CSARDPWEVTKETQYF
clone size: few
D gene: -
J gene: TRBJ2-5
V gene: TRBV20-1

CDR3 DNA: TGTGCCAGCAGCCGGGACCTCTCCACCGGGGAGCTGTTTTTT
CDR3 protein: CASSRDLSTGELFF
clone size: -
D gene: -
J gene: TRBJ2-2
V gene: TRBV5-4

CDR3 DNA: TGTGCCAGCAGCGACCAGTACTCTGGGGCCAACGTCCTGACTTTC
CDR3 protein: CASSDQYSGANVLTF
clone size: many
D gene: -
J gene: TRBJ2-6
V gene: TRBV6-1

CDR3 DNA: TGTGCCACCCAGGCCCGAACTAAAAACTATGGCTACACCTTC
CDR3 protein: CATQARTKNYGYTF
clone size: many
D gene: -
J gene: TRBJ1-2
V gene: TRBV28

CDR3 DNA: TGTGCCAGCGCTCTGTGGGGCGAGCAGTACTTC
CDR3 protein: CASALWGEQYF
clone size: -
D gene: -
J gene: TRBJ2-7
V gene: TRBV11-2

CDR3 DNA: TGTGCCAGCAGCCCCTCGCTTTGGGAGGCAGCCTACGAGCAGTACTTC
CDR3 protein: CASSPSLWEAAYEQYF
clone size: -
D gene: -
J gene: TRBJ2-7
V gene: TRBV3-1

CDR3 DNA: TGTGCCAGCAGCCTAATTCGGGGGGTCACAGATACGCAGTATTTT
CDR3 protein: CASSLIRGVTDTQYF
clone size: few
D gene: TRBD2
J gene: TRBJ2-3
V gene: TRBV14

CDR3 DNA: TGTGCCAGCAGCACCGTCGGGGGGGGCACTGGAAACACCATATATTTT
CDR3 protein: CASSTVGGGTGNTIYF
clone size: many
D gene: -
J gene: TRBJ1-3
V gene: TRBV7-9

CDR3 DNA: TGTGCCACCAGTGACTCATACCGGGACAGGGGATTCACTGAAGCTTTCTTT
CDR3 protein: CATSDSYRDRGFTEAFF
clone size: many
D gene: TRBD1
J gene: TRBJ1-1
V gene: TRBV24-1

CDR3 DNA: TGTGCCAGCAGTATAGGGGGGATTAATTCACCCCTCCACTTT
CDR3 protein: CASSIGGINSPLHF
clone size: many
D gene: -
J gene: TRBJ1-6
V gene: TRBV28

CDR3 DNA: TGTGCCAGCAGTCTCAGCCGTTATAGGGGTACGCCGGCGCCCAGAGATAATGAGCAGTTCTTC
CDR3 protein: CASSLSRYRGTPAPRDNEQFF
clone size: many
D gene: -
J gene: TRBJ2-1
V gene: TRBV6-2/TRBV6-3

CDR3 DNA: TGTGCCAGCAGCTTGCGGGCCGACACTGAAGCTTTCTTT
CDR3 protein: CASSLRADTEAFF
clone size: many
D gene: -
J gene: TRBJ1-1
V gene: TRBV7-2

CDR3 DNA: TGTGCCACCAGCAGAAAAAGCGGACAGATCTATGGCTACACCTTC
CDR3 protein: CATSRKSGQIYGYTF
clone size: many
D gene: -
J gene: TRBJ1-2
V gene: TRBV15

CDR3 DNA: TGTGCCAGCAGTCAACTAATTACAGCATTCGCCTATGGCTACACCTTC
CDR3 protein: CASSQLITAFAYGYTF
clone size: few
D gene: -
J gene: TRBJ1-2
V gene: TRBV28

CDR3 DNA: TGTGCCAGTAGTGACGACAACAGGCGGTACACCGGGGAGCTGTTTTTT
CDR3 protein: CASSDDNRRYTGELFF
clone size: few
D gene: -
J gene: TRBJ2-2
V gene: TRBV19

CDR3 DNA: TGCGCCAGCAGCCCCGGGTACGGTGATGAAAAACTGTTTTTT
CDR3 protein: CASSPGYGDEKLFF
clone size: -
D gene: -
J gene: TRBJ1-4
V gene: TRBV5-1

CDR3 DNA: TGTGCCAGCAGCTTGTGGGGGTGGACCACTGAAGCTTTCTTT
CDR3 protein: CASSLWGWTTEAFF
clone size: many
D gene: -
J gene: TRBJ1-1
V gene: TRBV5-4

CDR3 DNA: TGTGCCAGTAGATGGGGCAGCACAGATACGCAGTATTTT
CDR3 protein: CASRWGSTDTQYF
clone size: few
D gene: -
J gene: TRBJ2-3
V gene: TRBV19

CDR3 DNA: TGTGCCAGCAGCCCGCCCCCATCAGGGTATGAGCAGTTCTTC
CDR3 protein: CASSPPPSGYEQFF
clone size: medium-sized
D gene: -
J gene: TRBJ2-1
V gene: TRBV6-1

CDR3 DNA: TGCAGTGCTAGGGGGGACAGTCCTATGAACACTGAAGCTTTCTTT
CDR3 protein: CSARGDSPMNTEAFF
clone size: many
D gene: TRBD1
J gene: TRBJ1-1
V gene: TRBV20-1

CDR3 DNA: TGCGCCAGCAGCCAAGAAACATTCTCTGGAAACACCATATATTTT
CDR3 protein: CASSQETFSGNTIYF
clone size: many
D gene: -
J gene: TRBJ1-3
V gene: TRBV4-3

CDR3 DNA: TGTGCCAGTAGTCCTCCGGGACTAGCGGGTAACAATGAGCAGTTCTTC
CDR3 protein: CASSPPGLAGNNEQFF
clone size: few
D gene: TRBD2
J gene: TRBJ2-1
V gene: TRBV19

CDR3 DNA: TGCAGCGTTGTGGGGACCCAAGAGACCCAGTACTTC
CDR3 protein: CSVVGTQETQYF
clone size: few
D gene: -
J gene: TRBJ2-5
V gene: TRBV29-1

CDR3 DNA: TGTGCCACCAGCAGAGATCGACAGGGCCGTATTGATTCACCCCTCCACTTT
CDR3 protein: CATSRDRQGRIDSPLHF
clone size: many
D gene: TRBD1
J gene: TRBJ1-6
V gene: TRBV15

CDR3 DNA: TGTGCCAGTGGTCCTCGACAGAGCACTGAAGCTTTCTTT
CDR3 protein: CASGPRQSTEAFF
clone size: -
D gene: -
J gene: TRBJ1-1
V gene: TRBV19

CDR3 DNA: TGTGCCAGCAGTTTAGGGCCTGGGCTAGCGGACTCTGAGCAGTTCTTC
CDR3 protein: CASSLGPGLADSEQFF
clone size: -
D gene: TRBD2
J gene: TRBJ2-1
V gene: TRBV12-3/TRBV12-4

CDR3 DNA: TGCAGCGTTGGCGGGGACACAGATACGCAGTATTTT
CDR3 protein: CSVGGDTDTQYF
clone size: many
D gene: -
J gene: TRBJ2-3
V gene: TRBV29-1

CDR3 DNA: TGTGCCAGCAGTAGGATCGTGGCAGGGACGAACACCGGGGAGCTGTTTTTT
CDR3 protein: CASSRIVAGTNTGELFF
clone size: -
D gene: -
J gene: TRBJ2-2
V gene: TRBV12-3/TRBV12-4

CDR3 DNA: TGTGCCAGCAGCTTAGAAAACACAGATACGCAGTATTTT
CDR3 protein: CASSLENTDTQYF
clone size: -
D gene: -
J gene: TRBJ2-3
V gene: TRBV7-3

CDR3 DNA: TGTGCCAGCAGTTACTCCCCAGATTTTGGAGAGACCCAGTACTTC
CDR3 protein: CASSYSPDFGETQYF
clone size: many
D gene: -
J gene: TRBJ2-5
V gene: TRBV6-2/TRBV6-3

CDR3 DNA: TGTGCCAGCAGCCTCGGACTAGCGGGAGGAGAGACCCAGTACTTC
CDR3 protein: CASSLGLAGGETQYF
clone size: few
D gene: TRBD2
J gene: TRBJ2-5
V gene: TRBV3-1

CDR3 DNA: TGCAGCGTCGTCCAGACCGGGACAGCTAACTATGGCTACACCTTC
CDR3 protein: CSVVQTGTANYGYTF
clone size: -
D gene: TRBD1
J gene: TRBJ1-2
V gene: TRBV29-1

CDR3 DNA: TGTGCCAGCAGCTTAGAACATCGGGCTAACACTGAAGCTTTCTTT
CDR3 protein: CASSLEHRANTEAFF
clone size: -
D gene: -
J gene: TRBJ1-1
V gene: TRBV7-2

CDR3 DNA: TGCAGCGTCGTTCCTTTTGAGATACTGGACAAGGGCTCCACAGATACGCAGTATTTT
CDR3 protein: CSVVPFEILDKGSTDTQYF
clone size: -
D gene: -
J gene: TRBJ2-3
V gene: TRBV29-1

CDR3 DNA: TGTGCCAGCAGTGACAGGCCGGCCAACACTGAAGCTTTCTTT
CDR3 protein: CASSDRPANTEAFF
clone size: many
D gene: -
J gene: TRBJ1-1
V gene: TRBV28

CDR3 DNA: TGCAGTGCTAGGCCGACACTTTCGGGGGTCTACACTGAAGCTTTCTTT
CDR3 protein: CSARPTLSGVYTEAFF
clone size: many
D gene: -
J gene: TRBJ1-1
V gene: TRBV20-1

CDR3 DNA: TGTGCCAGCAGTCCCGGGACAGTGAACACCGGGGAGCTGTTTTTT
CDR3 protein: CASSPGTVNTGELFF
clone size: -
D gene: TRBD1
J gene: TRBJ2-2
V gene: TRBV12-3/TRBV12-4

CDR3 DNA: TGTGCCAGCAGGGACCAGGGGGCGAAAAATCAGCCCCAGCATTTT
CDR3 protein: CASRDQGAKNQPQHF
clone size: medium-sized
D gene: TRBD1
J gene: TRBJ1-5
V gene: TRBV28

CDR3 DNA: TGTGCCAGCAGTCCGACAGGGGTGAGCAATCAGCCCCAGCGTTTT
CDR3 protein: CASSPTGVSNQPQRF
clone size: -
D gene: TRBD1
J gene: TRBJ1-5
V gene: TRBV6-1